The clone carrying this T cell receptor beta chain was seen a single time. The data originate from a study of blood T cell repertoires in COVID-19. The V gene's germline CDR1 is MNHNY and CDR2 SVGAGI (reference sequence). The CDR3 covers 15 residues. Losses at the gene ends were 6 bases for V and 10 bases for J; bases not matched to a gene: 17. Only in-frame clones appear in the TCRdb table, and some are missing; sequencing was by immunoSEQ multiplex PCR. Found here are fewer than 200,000 clones, 80% to 90% of them singletons; the top ten hold approximately 12%. This TCR came from a woman aged 70-85 years with COVID-19, enrolled during active disease. The sequencing sample was made of peripheral blood. The chain recombines TRBV6-6 with TRBJ2-5; 7 bases fit TRBD2. CDR3 coding DNA: TGTGCCAGCAGGGGACTTGCTAGCTTGGGGGGGGACCAGTACTTC. It specifies CASRGLASLGGDQYF.